The 18 T cell receptor beta chains below come from one sample, sequenced in a study of shared clonotypes between healthy human individuals. The method was immunoSEQ multiplex PCR; TCRdb's version includes in-frame clones alone and lacks a portion of them. The sample lists about 660,000 clones; 74% were seen once. The sample comprised memory CD4+ T cells sorted from blood. Stated subset: CD45RA-negative fraction. These TCRs come from a woman in her thirties in good health.

The CDR3 DNA reads as TGTGCCAGCAGCTTAGGAGGCGGGGTAGCCTATGGCTACACCTTC. Its translation is CASSLGGGVAYGYTF. The chain links TRBV11-2 to TRBJ1-2; D not certain. The CDR3 sequence is 15 residues long. CDR1 is SGHAT and CDR2 is FQNNGV in the germline V gene. V was trimmed by 1 base and J by 4 bases, leaving 13 bases between them.

Regarding this clone: The sample carries other DNA sequences with the same CDR3. The rearrangement joins TRBV11-2 to TRBJ2-1; 14 bases match TRBD2. This CDR3 contains 15 residues. Trimming at V came to 4 bases and at J to 7 bases, leaving 3 bases not matched to a gene. Per the germline V gene, CDR1 is SGHAT and CDR2 is FQNNGV. In nucleotides, the CDR3 is TGTGCCAGCAGCTCTGGACTAGCGGGAGGAAATGAGCAGTTCTTC. This translates into CASSSGLAGGNEQFF.

As for this clone: This may come from a read error, since a much larger clone is one base off. Other nucleotide sequences in the sample specify the same CDR3. CDR3 sequence (DNA): TGTGCCAGCAGCTTCGGGCGAGATCGGGAGCAGTTCTTC. Translation gives CASSFGRDREQFF. The genes are TRBV7-2 and TRBJ2-1, with D hard to call. The V gene's germline CDR1 is SGHTA and CDR2 FQGNSA. This CDR3 has 13 residues. V shed 3 bases and J shed 10 bases, with 13 bases lying between them.

V is TRBV30 and J is TRBJ1-5, with D perhaps matching TRBD1 (6 bases). V lost 4 bases and J lost 5, with 12 bases in between. The germline V gene has CDR1 GTSNPN and CDR2 SVGIG (reference sequence). The CDR3 is made up of 13 amino acids. CDR3: CAWNKGGYQPQHF. CDR3 DNA: TGTGCCTGGAATAAAGGGGGGTATCAGCCCCAGCATTTT.

The rearrangement joins TRBV7-9 to TRBJ2-1; 9 bases map to TRBD2. The CDR3 is 15 amino acids. Germline loops: CDR1 SEHNR, CDR2 FQNEAQ (reference sequence). J was trimmed by 10 bases and V by 2 bases; bases with no gene match: 9. CDR3 protein: CASSLSPSGAREQFF. In DNA form, the CDR3 reads TGTGCCAGCAGCTTATCGCCTAGCGGGGCGAGGGAGCAGTTCTTC.

The chain recombines TRBV28 with TRBJ2-1; TRBD1 agrees at 11 bases. Trimming at V came to 3 bases and at J to 6 bases, leaving 7 bases not matched to a gene. Germline V CDR1 and CDR2: MDHEN, SYDVKM. The length of the CDR3 is 16 residues. In nucleotides, the CDR3 is TGTGCCAGCAGTTTCGGACAGGGGGCTTTGTTCAATGAGCAGTTCTTC. This translates into CASSFGQGALFNEQFF.

The chain combines TRBV19 with TRBJ2-6, with D unresolved. CDR3 length equals 15 residues. Germline V gene data show CDR1 as LNHDA and CDR2 as SQIVND (reference sequence). V dropped 1 base and J dropped 4 bases, with 8 bases sitting between them. The CDR3 protein is CASSIAGPGANVLTF. In DNA, the CDR3 is TGTGCCAGTAGTATAGCCGGTCCCGGGGCCAACGTCCTGACTTTC.

V usage is TRBV4-1 and J usage is TRBJ2-1, with 8 bases matching TRBD2. From germline, CDR1 is MGHRA and CDR2 YSYEKL. V trimming: 0 bases; J trimming: 0 bases; junction bases outside the gene matches: 7. CDR3 size: 18 residues. CDR3 amino acids: CASSQDPRRGASYNEQFF. The CDR3 DNA follows: TGCGCCAGCAGCCAAGATCCAAGGCGGGGGGCCTCCTACAATGAGCAGTTCTTC.

The genes are TRBV10-1 and TRBJ1-2; D remains ambiguous. This CDR3 is 12 amino acids long. Germline CDR1 reads WNHNN; CDR2 reads SYGVQD (reference sequence). With 3 bases removed from V and 4 bases from J, the gap between germline ends came to 6 bases. The CDR3 region is CASSDKSYGYTF. DNA of the CDR3: TGCGCCAGCAGTGATAAGAGCTATGGCTACACCTTC.

V gene TRBV18 combines with J gene TRBJ2-7, with D hard to call. Germline CDR1 reads KGHSH; CDR2 reads LQKENI. Trimming removed 2 bases from V and 1 base from J, with 6 bases in between. This CDR3 contains 13 residues. The CDR3 loop is CASSPGESYEQYF. DNA for the CDR3: TGTGCCAGCTCACCAGGGGAATCCTACGAGCAGTACTTC.

J is TRBJ2-5 and V is TRBV5-1; no definite D call. Trimming took off 2 bases at V and 3 bases at J, with 8 bases between the two ends. The CDR3 runs to 13 residues. The germline V gene has CDR1 SGHRS and CDR2 YFSETQ. In nucleotides, the CDR3 is TGCGCCAGCAGCTTTACTTTCGAAGAGACCCAGTACTTC. Protein: CASSFTFEETQYF.

V gene TRBV29-1 combines with J gene TRBJ1-1; the D gene is possibly TRBD1 (6 bases). Trimming stripped 7 bases from V and 5 bases from J, with 11 bases between. This CDR3 has 11 amino acids. Looked up from germline, CDR1 is SQVTM and CDR2 is ANQGSEA. The CDR3 DNA reads TGCAGCGGGGCAGGGGATACTGAAGCTTTCTTT. It encodes CSGAGDTEAFF.

This sequence joins TRBV7-9 and TRBJ1-1; the match to TRBD1 covers 9 bases. CDR3 length equals 16 residues. Germline loops: CDR1 SEHNR, CDR2 FQNEAQ (reference sequence). After removal of 0 bases from V and 4 bases from J, the junction contained 6 bases not matched to a gene. The CDR3 DNA sequence: TGTGCCAGCAGCTTAGCATGGCGGGGACAGGGCACTGAAGCTTTCTTT. This codes for CASSLAWRGQGTEAFF.

The gene calls are TRBV14 and TRBJ1-2, with D possibly being TRBD1 (6 bases). There are 14 residues in the CDR3. Germline V gene sequence: CDR1 SGHDN, CDR2 FVKESK. Trimming pared 4 bases from V and 5 bases from J, leaving 14 bases between. The CDR3 bases are TGTGCCAGCAGCCCGCAACAGGGAGTTTATGGCTACACCTTC. Residues: CASSPQQGVYGYTF.

The chain is built from TRBV5-1 and TRBJ2-2; TRBD2 agrees at 11 bases. The CDR3 spans 16 residues. CDR1 and CDR2 from the germline V gene are SGHRS and YFSETQ. Trimming cost V 4 bases and J 5 bases; bases outside gene matches: 7. CDR3 protein: CASSLMTSGATGELFF. The DNA of the CDR3 is TGCGCCAGCAGCCTGATGACTAGCGGGGCGACCGGGGAGCTGTTTTTT.

The rearrangement uses TRBV4-2 and TRBJ2-2; the D call may be TRBD1 or TRBD2 (5 bases each). CDR1 is LGHNA, CDR2 YNFKEQ, per germline. V dropped 3 bases and J dropped 4 bases, with 12 bases sitting between them. The CDR3 length is 15 residues. The CDR3 DNA follows: TGTGCCAGCAGCCAGGGGACCACCCCCACCGGGGAGCTGTTTTTT. As protein: CASSQGTTPTGELFF.

The chain links TRBV6-1 to TRBJ2-7; D might be TRBD1 (6 bases). Germline-derived CDR1 and CDR2 are MNHNS and SASEGT. CDR3 size: 14 residues. V dropped 6 bases and J dropped 1 base, with 13 bases sitting between them. Here the CDR3 DNA reads TGTGCCAGCAGGACGATACAGGGATCCTACGAGCAGTACTTC. This translates into CASRTIQGSYEQYF.

V gene TRBV10-3 combines with J gene TRBJ2-3, with 8 nucleotides matching TRBD1. The CDR3 extends over 14 amino acids. The J segment lost 4 bases and the V segment lost 3 bases, leaving 3 bases of the junction unmatched. Germline-derived CDR1 and CDR2 are ENHRY and SYGVKD. The CDR3 DNA sequence: TGTGCCATCAGTGATCCGACAGGGGCAGATACGCAGTATTTT. Encoded protein: CAISDPTGADTQYF.